This section outlines one T cell receptor beta chain sequence together with its context. The CDR3 is made up of 15 amino acids. The germline V and J ends were trimmed by 4 bases and 0 bases, with 13 bases remaining between them. The V gene's germline CDR1 is DFQATT and CDR2 SNEGSKA (reference sequence). This entry is derived from a study of CD8 T cells in Susac syndrome. With random hexamers, roughly 0.45 to 1 ug RNA was reverse transcribed. The CDR3 of TCR beta was amplified by immunoSEQ multiplex PCR across 54 Vbeta and 13 Jbeta. TCRdb re-called the immunoSEQ multiplex PCR reads with MiXCR, one entry per CDR3 protein. The table shows roughly 200,000 distinct CDR3 sequences, with about 95% occurring only once. The study sequenced TCR beta in blood CD8+ and CD4+ T cells. TEMRA cells underwent FACS enrichment and CD8+ and CD4+ T cells underwent negative isolation.

V usage is TRBV20-1 and J usage is TRBJ2-4, with no clear D. The receptor's source is a human donor in good health. The sample consisted of CD4+ T cells from PBMCs. DNA for the CDR3: TGCAGTGCTACGTGGAAAACCCTAGCCAAAAACATTCAGTACTTC. Residues: CSATWKTLAKNIQYF.